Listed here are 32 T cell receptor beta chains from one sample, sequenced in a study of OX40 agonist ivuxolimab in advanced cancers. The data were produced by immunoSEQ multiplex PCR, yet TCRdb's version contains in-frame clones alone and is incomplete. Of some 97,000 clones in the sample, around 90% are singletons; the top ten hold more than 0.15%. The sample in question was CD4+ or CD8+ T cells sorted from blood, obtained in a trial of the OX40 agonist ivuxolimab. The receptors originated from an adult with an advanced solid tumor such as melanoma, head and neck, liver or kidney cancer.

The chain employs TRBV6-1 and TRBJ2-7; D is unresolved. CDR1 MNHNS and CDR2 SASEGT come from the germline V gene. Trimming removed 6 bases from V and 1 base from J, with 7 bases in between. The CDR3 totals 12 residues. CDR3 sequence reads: CASRPRSYEQYF. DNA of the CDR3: TGTGCCAGCAGACCTAGGTCCTACGAGCAGTACTTC.

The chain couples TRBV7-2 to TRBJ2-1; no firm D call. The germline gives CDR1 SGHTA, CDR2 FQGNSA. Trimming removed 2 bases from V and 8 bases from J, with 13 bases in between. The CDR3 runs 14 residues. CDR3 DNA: TGTGCCAGCAGCTTAATCGGATCCCGCGATGAGCAGTTCTTC. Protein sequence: CASSLIGSRDEQFF. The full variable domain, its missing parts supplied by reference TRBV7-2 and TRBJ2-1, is GAGVSQSPSNKVTEKGKDVELRCDPISGHTALYWYRQSLGQGLEFLIYFQGNSAPDKSGLPSDRFSAERTGGSVSTLTIQRTQQEDSAVYLCASSLIGSRDEQFFGPGTRLTVL.

CDR3 sequence: CASSLRGLAGGPPETQYF. CDR3 nucleotide sequence: TGTGCCAGCAGTCTCCGGGGACTAGCGGGAGGGCCGCCTGAGACCCAGTACTTC. V gene TRBV27 combines with J gene TRBJ2-5; 16 bases map to TRBD2. Germline V gene sequence: CDR1 MNHEY, CDR2 SMNVEV (reference sequence). V was clipped by 5 bases and J by 5 bases; unmatched bases: 11. This CDR3 contains 18 residues.

CDR3 protein: CASNVGGSGIETQYF. In DNA form, the CDR3 reads TGTGCCAGCAACGTCGGGGGTAGCGGGATCGAGACCCAGTACTTC. The V call is TRBV9, the J call TRBJ2-5, with TRBD2 identical over 8 bases. CDR1 is SGDLS and CDR2 is YYNGEE in the germline V gene. V shed 6 bases, J shed 5 bases, and the junction held 12 bases outside the gene matches. This CDR3 has 15 amino acids.

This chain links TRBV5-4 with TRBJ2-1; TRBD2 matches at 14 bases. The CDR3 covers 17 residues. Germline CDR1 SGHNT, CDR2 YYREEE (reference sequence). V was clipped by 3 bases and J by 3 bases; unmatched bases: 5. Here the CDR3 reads CASSSRLAGGIYNEQFF. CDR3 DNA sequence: TGTGCCAGCAGCTCCAGACTAGCGGGAGGGATCTACAATGAGCAGTTCTTC.

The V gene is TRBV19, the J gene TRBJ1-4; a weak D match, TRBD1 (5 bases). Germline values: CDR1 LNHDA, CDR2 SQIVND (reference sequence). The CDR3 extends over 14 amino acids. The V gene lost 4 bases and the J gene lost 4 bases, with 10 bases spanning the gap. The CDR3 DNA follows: TGTGCCAGTAGTAACAGGCGAGGTAATGAAAAACTGTTTTTT. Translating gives CASSNRRGNEKLFF.

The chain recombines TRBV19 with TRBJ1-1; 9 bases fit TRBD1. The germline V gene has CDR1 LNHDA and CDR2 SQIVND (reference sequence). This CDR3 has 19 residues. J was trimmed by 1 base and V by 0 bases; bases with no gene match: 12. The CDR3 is CASSIDLGRTGARNTEAFF. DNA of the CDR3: TGTGCCAGTAGTATAGATCTCGGCCGGACAGGGGCGCGGAACACTGAAGCTTTCTTT.

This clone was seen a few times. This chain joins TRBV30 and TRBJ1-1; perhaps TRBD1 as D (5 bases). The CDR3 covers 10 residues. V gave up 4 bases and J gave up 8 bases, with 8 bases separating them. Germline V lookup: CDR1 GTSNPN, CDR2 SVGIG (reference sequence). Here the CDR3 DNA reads TGTGCCTGGATTGGGGGGGAAGCTTTCTTT. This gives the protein CAWIGGEAFF.

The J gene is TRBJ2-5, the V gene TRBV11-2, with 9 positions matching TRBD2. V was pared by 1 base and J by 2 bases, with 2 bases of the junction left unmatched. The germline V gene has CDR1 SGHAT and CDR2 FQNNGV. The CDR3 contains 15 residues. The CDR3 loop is CASSLVLAGQETQYF. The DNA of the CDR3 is TGTGCCAGCAGCTTAGTGCTAGCGGGGCAAGAGACCCAGTACTTC.

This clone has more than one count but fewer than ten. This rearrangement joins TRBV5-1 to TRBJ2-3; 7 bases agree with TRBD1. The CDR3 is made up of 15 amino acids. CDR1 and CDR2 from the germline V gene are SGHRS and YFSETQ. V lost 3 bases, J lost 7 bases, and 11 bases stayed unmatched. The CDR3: CASSSLDRVANTQYF. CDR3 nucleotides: TGCGCCAGCAGCTCCCTTGACAGGGTTGCGAATACGCAGTATTTT.

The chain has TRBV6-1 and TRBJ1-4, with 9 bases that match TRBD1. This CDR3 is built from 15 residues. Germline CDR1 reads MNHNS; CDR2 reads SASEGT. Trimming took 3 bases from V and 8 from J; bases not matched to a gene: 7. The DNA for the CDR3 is TGTGCCAGCAGTGATGAGGACAGGGGAAACGAAAAACTGTTTTTT. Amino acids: CASSDEDRGNEKLFF.

The CDR3 loop is CASTGQGLGIQYF. The CDR3, as DNA: TGTGCCAGCACGGGGCAGGGGCTAGGCATTCAGTACTTC. The chain recombines TRBV28 with TRBJ2-4; tentatively, D is TRBD1 (6 bases). CDR1 is MDHEN and CDR2 is SYDVKM in the germline V gene. The CDR3 has 13 amino acids. The V end lost 7 bases, the J end lost 9 bases, and 16 bases lay between the germline ends.

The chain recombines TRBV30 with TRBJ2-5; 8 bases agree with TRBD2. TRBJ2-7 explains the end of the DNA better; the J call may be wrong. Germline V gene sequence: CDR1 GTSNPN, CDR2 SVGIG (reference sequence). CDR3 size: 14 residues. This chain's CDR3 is CAWSLGGGLYEQYF. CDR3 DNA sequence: TGTGCCTGGAGTCTCGGGGGGGGACTCTACGAGCAGTACTTC.

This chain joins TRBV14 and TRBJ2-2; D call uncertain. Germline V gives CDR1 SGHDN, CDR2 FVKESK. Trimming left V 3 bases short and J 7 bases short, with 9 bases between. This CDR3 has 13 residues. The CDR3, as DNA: TGTGCCAGCAGCCATCTGTTGAACGGGGAGCTGTTTTTT. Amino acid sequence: CASSHLLNGELFF.

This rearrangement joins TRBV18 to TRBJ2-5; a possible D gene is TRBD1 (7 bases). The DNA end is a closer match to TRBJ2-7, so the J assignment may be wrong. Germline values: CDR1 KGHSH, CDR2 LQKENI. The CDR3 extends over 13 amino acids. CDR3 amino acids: CASSPRQGGEQYF. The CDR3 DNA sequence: TGTGCCAGCTCACCAAGGCAGGGGGGCGAGCAGTACTTC.

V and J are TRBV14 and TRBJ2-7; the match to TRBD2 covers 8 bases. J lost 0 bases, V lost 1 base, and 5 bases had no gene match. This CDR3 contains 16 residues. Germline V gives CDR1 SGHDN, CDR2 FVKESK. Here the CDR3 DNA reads TGTGCCAGCAGCCAAGTAGCTAGCGGGTTCTCCTACGAGCAGTACTTC. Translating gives CASSQVASGFSYEQYF.

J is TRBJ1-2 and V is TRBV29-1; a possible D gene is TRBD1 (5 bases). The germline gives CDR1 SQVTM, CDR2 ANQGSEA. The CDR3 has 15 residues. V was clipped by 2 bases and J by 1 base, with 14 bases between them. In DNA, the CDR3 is TGCAGCGTTGAAACCCAGGGACGACGTAACTATGGCTACACCTTC. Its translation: CSVETQGRRNYGYTF.

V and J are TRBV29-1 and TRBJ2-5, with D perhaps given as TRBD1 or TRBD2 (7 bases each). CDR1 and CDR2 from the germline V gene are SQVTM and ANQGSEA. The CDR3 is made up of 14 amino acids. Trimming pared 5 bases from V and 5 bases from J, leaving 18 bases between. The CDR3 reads CSVSPTGREETQYF. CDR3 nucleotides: TGCAGCGTTAGTCCGACAGGGAGGGAGGAGACCCAGTACTTC.

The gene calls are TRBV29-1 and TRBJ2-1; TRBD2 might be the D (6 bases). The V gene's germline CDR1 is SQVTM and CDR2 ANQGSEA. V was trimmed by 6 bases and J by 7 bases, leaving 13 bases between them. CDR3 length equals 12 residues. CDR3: CSVTDGGNEQFF. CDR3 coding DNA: TGCAGCGTGACCGACGGGGGTAATGAGCAGTTCTTC.

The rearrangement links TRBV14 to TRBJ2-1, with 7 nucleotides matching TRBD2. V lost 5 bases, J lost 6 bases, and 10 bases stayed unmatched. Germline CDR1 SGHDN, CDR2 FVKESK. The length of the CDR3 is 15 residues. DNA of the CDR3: TGTGCCAGCAGCGTACCGGGACTAAGTCTCAATGAGCAGTTCTTC. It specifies CASSVPGLSLNEQFF.

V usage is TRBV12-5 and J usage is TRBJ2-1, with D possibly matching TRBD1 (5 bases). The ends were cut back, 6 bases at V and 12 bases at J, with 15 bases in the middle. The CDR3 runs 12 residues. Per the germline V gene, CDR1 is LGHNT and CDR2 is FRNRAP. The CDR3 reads CASGTEFTVQFF. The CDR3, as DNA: TGTGCTAGTGGGACAGAGTTTACAGTGCAGTTCTTC.

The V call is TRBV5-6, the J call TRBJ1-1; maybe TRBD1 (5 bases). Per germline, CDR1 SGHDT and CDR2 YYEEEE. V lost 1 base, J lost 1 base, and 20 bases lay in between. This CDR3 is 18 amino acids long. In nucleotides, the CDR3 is TGTGCCAGCAGCTTGTCCTATGGGGGTAGGGTGTCGAACACTGAAGCTTTCTTT. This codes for CASSLSYGGRVSNTEAFF. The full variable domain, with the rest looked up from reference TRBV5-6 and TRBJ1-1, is DAGVTQSPTHLIKTRGQQVTLRCSPKSGHDTVSWYQQALGQGPQFIFQYYEEEERQRGNFPDRFSGHQFPNYSSELNVNALLLGDSALYLCASSLSYGGRVSNTEAFFGQGTRLTVV.

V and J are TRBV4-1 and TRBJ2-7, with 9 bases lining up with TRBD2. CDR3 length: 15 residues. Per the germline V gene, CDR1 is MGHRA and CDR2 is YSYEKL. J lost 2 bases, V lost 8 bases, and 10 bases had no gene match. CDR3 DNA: TGCGCCAGCGGAGCTGCGGGAGGGGGGACCTACGAGCAGTACTTC. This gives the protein CASGAAGGGTYEQYF.

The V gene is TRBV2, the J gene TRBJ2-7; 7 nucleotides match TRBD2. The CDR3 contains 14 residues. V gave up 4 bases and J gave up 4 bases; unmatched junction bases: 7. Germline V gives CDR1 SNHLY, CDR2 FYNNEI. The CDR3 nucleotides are TGTGCCAGCAGTGTGCCGACTAGCCCGTACGAGCAGTACTTC. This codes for CASSVPTSPYEQYF.

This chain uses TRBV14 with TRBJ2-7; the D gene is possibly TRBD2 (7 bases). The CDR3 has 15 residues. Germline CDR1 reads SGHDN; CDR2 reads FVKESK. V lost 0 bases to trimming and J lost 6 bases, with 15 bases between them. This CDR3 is CASSQEWGASGEQYF. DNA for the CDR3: TGTGCCAGCAGCCAAGAATGGGGGGCTAGCGGCGAGCAGTACTTC. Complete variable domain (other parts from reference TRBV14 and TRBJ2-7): EAGVTQFPSHSVIEKGQTVTLRCDPISGHDNLYWYRRVMGKEIKFLLHFVKESKQDESGMPNNRFLAERTGGTYSTLKVQPAELEDSGVYFCASSQEWGASGEQYFGPGTRLTVT.

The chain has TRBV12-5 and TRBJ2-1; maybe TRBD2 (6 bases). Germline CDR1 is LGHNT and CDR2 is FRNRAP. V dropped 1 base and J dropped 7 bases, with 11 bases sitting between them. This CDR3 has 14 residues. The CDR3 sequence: CASGLGLGHNEQFF. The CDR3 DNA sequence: TGTGCTAGTGGTTTGGGACTAGGCCATAATGAGCAGTTCTTC. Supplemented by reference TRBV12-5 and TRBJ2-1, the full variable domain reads DARVTQTPRHKVTEMGQEVTMRCQPILGHNTVFWYRQTMMQGLELLAYFRNRAPLDDSGMPKDRFSAEMPDATLATLKIQPSEPRDSAVYFCASGLGLGHNEQFFGPGTRLTVL.

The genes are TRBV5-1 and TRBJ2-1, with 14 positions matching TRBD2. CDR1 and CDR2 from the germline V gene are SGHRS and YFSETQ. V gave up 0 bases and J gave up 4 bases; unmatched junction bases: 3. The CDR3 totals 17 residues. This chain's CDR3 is CASSLATSGRVYNEQFF. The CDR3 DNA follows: TGCGCCAGCAGCTTGGCGACTAGCGGGAGGGTGTACAATGAGCAGTTCTTC.

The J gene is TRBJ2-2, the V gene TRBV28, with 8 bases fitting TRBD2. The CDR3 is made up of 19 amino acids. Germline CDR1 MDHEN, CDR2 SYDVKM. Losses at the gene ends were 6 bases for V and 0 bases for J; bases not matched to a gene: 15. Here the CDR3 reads CASSRGRWGAGANTGELFF. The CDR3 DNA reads TGTGCCAGCAGCCGAGGGCGTTGGGGAGCGGGAGCGAACACCGGGGAGCTGTTTTTT.

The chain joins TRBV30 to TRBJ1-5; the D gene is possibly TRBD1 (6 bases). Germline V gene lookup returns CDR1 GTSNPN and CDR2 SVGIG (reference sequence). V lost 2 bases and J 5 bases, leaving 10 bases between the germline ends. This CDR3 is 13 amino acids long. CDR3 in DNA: TGTGCCTGGAGTACGGGGGGCTATCAGCCCCAGCATTTT. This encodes CAWSTGGYQPQHF.

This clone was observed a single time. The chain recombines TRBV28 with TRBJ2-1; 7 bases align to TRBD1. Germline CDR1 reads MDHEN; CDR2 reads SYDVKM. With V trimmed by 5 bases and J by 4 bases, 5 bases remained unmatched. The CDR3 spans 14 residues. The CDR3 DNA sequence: TGTGCCAGCAGTCCCGACAGGGCTTACAATGAGCAGTTCTTC. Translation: CASSPDRAYNEQFF.

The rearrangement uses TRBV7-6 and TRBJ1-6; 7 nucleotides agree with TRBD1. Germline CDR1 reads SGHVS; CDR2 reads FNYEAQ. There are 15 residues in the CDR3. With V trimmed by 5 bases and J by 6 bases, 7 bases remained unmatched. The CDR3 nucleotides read TGTGCCAGCAGCCCCAGGGGGTCCGGTAATTCACCCCTCCACTTT. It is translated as CASSPRGSGNSPLHF.

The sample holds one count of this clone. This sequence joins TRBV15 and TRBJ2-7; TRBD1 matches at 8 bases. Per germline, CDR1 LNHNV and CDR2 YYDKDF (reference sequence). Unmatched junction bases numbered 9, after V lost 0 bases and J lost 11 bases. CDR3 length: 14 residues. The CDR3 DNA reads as TGTGCCACCAGCAGAGATCGGACAGGGTCCTTGGAGTACTTC. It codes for CATSRDRTGSLEYF. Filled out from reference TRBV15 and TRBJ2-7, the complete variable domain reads DAMVIQNPRYQVTQFGKPVTLSCSQTLNHNVMYWYQQKSSQAPKLLFHYYDKDFNNEADTPDNFQSRRPNTSFCFLDIRSPGLGDTAMYLCATSRDRTGSLEYFGPGTRLTVT.